This passage covers 7 T cell receptor beta chains from one sample sequenced in a study of blood T cell repertoires in COVID-19. Libraries were prepared by immunoSEQ multiplex PCR; TCRdb keeps only in-frame clonotypes and omits some of them. The table has 60,000 to 85,000 clones, 60% to 80% seen once. Sequencing was carried out using peripheral blood. These receptors were collected from a woman aged 55-75 years with acute or convalescent COVID-19.

The V call is TRBV4-1, the J call TRBJ1-3; D unclear. Deletions cut 1 base from V and 0 bases from J, with 7 bases between. Germline V gene data show CDR1 as MGHRA and CDR2 as YSYEKL. This CDR3 has 15 amino acids. The DNA of the CDR3 is TGCGCCAGCAGCCAAGTCGGGAGCTCTGGAAACACCATATATTTT. It is translated as CASSQVGSSGNTIYF.

The chain has TRBV5-4 and TRBJ1-2, with 7 bases fitting TRBD1. The CDR3 length is 14 residues. From germline, CDR1 is SGHNT and CDR2 YYREEE (reference sequence). J was trimmed by 4 bases and V by 2 bases; bases with no gene match: 5. The CDR3 sequence: CASSFTGAVYGYTF. The CDR3 DNA sequence: TGTGCCAGCAGCTTCACAGGGGCCGTCTATGGCTACACCTTC.

This chain connects TRBV28 to TRBJ1-1, with D unresolved. CDR3 size: 11 residues. Trimming pared 3 bases from V and 4 bases from J, leaving 3 bases between. Per the germline V gene, CDR1 is MDHEN and CDR2 is SYDVKM. CDR3 coding DNA: TGTGCCAGCAGTTTCGGCACTGAAGCTTTCTTT. This codes for CASSFGTEAFF.

The chain has TRBV7-2 and TRBJ1-2; D gene ambiguous. The CDR3 spans 14 residues. The germline V gene has CDR1 SGHTA and CDR2 FQGNSA. Trimming shortened V by 5 bases and J by 2 bases, and 12 bases separated the two germline ends. CDR3 loop: CASSARQYNYGYTF. CDR3 nucleotides: TGTGCCAGCAGCGCGCGGCAGTACAACTATGGCTACACCTTC.

This chain uses TRBV3-1 (or the pseudogene TRBV3-2) with TRBJ2-6, with 7 bases matching TRBD1. V was pared by 4 bases and J by 0 bases, with 3 bases of the junction left unmatched. Germline CDR1 is LGHDT and CDR2 is YNNKEL (reference sequence). This CDR3 contains 16 residues. DNA for the CDR3: TGTGCCAGCAGCCCGACAGGGAACTCTGGGGCCAACGTCCTGACTTTC. Translating gives CASSPTGNSGANVLTF.

V and J are TRBV5-4 and TRBJ1-1; 9 nucleotides match TRBD1. V shed 4 bases, J shed 3 bases, and the junction held 7 bases outside the gene matches. CDR3 length: 15 amino acids. The V gene's germline CDR1 is SGHNT and CDR2 YYREEE (reference sequence). CDR3 bases: TGTGCCAGCAGCCCCCCGGGACAGGGTTACACTGAAGCTTTCTTT. Protein product: CASSPPGQGYTEAFF.

This rearrangement joins TRBV11-2 to TRBJ1-3, with D hard to call. Per the germline V gene, CDR1 is SGHAT and CDR2 is FQNNGV. The ends were cut back, 5 bases at V and 8 bases at J, with 19 bases in the middle. This CDR3 is built from 15 residues. CDR3 sequence: CASSHLAGPEYTIYF. The CDR3 nucleotides read TGTGCCAGCAGCCACTTGGCAGGCCCGGAATACACCATATATTTT.